Each of the 31 T cell receptor beta chains below was sequenced from the same sample in a study of T cells in Graves' hyperthyroidism and ophthalmopathy. The CDR3 regions of TCR beta were amplified from RNA transcripts. The study used the HTBI primer set for a first-round RT-PCR of the TCR CDR3. A single record per CDR3 protein comes from TCRdb applying MiXCR to the multiplex PCR reads. Of about 590,000 distinct CDR3 sequences detected, around 16% appear once; the ten largest clones hold under 7.5%. Sequencing was carried out using blood. Receptors were obtained from a woman aged 25 to 45 with Graves' hyperthyroidism.

There are many counts of this clonotype. This CDR3 is CASRHRQITSSYEQYF. CDR3 DNA: TGTGCCAGCAGACACAGACAGATTACGAGCTCCTACGAGCAGTACTTC. This chain links TRBV2 with TRBJ2-7, with a tentative D call TRBD1 (5 bases). The germline V gene has CDR1 SNHLY and CDR2 FYNNEI. Trimming cost V 6 bases and J 0 bases, with 18 bases left between them. The CDR3 consists of 16 residues.

This clonotype was seen a handful of times. This chain links TRBV7-3 with TRBJ2-3; 7 bases agree with TRBD1. The CDR3 is 14 amino acids. Germline V gene data show CDR1 as SGHTA and CDR2 as FQGTGA. Trimming at V came to 4 bases and at J to 4 bases, leaving 5 bases not matched to a gene. The CDR3 protein is CASSSGTVPDTQYF. The DNA of the CDR3 is TGTGCCAGCAGCTCCGGGACAGTCCCAGATACGCAGTATTTT.

This sequence joins TRBV4-1 and TRBJ2-7, with TRBD2 as a possible D gene (6 bases). CDR1 and CDR2 from the germline V gene are MGHRA and YSYEKL. Trimming removed 1 base at V and 6 bases at J, with 16 bases between. The length of the CDR3 is 15 residues. The chain's CDR3 is CASSQVGTRRGEQYF. In DNA form, the CDR3 reads TGCGCCAGCAGCCAAGTTGGTACTAGGAGGGGCGAGCAGTACTTC.

This clonotype was found many times. The rearrangement links TRBV11-1 to TRBJ2-3; tentative D call: TRBD2 (6 bases). Germline CDR1 SGHAT, CDR2 FQDESV (reference sequence). The CDR3 consists of 15 residues. The V end lost 5 bases, the J end lost 0 bases, and 12 bases lay between the germline ends. The CDR3 bases are TGTGCCAGCAGCGGGAGGAGCGGTAGCACAGATACGCAGTATTTT. Protein sequence: CASSGRSGSTDTQYF.

This clonotype was detected many times. The chain couples TRBV5-5 to TRBJ2-7; 7 positions agree with TRBD2. Germline V lookup: CDR1 SGHKS, CDR2 YYEKEE (reference sequence). After removal of 0 bases from V and 2 bases from J, the junction contained 5 bases not matched to a gene. The CDR3 has 15 residues. The CDR3 sequence is CASSLDGTIPYEQYF. CDR3 DNA sequence: TGTGCCAGCAGCTTGGACGGGACTATACCCTACGAGCAGTACTTC.

The genes are TRBV19 and TRBJ2-1; 7 nucleotides agree with TRBD2. The V segment lost 10 bases and the J segment 0 bases; nucleotides outside the gene matches: 6. The CDR3 loop spans 14 amino acids. Germline V CDR1 and CDR2: LNHDA, SQIVND (reference sequence). The CDR3 sequence: CATRLANSYNEQFF. CDR3 DNA sequence: TGTGCCACCCGACTAGCCAACTCCTACAATGAGCAGTTCTTC.

This clonotype was counted between two and nine times. V is TRBV28 and J is TRBJ2-6, with D possibly being TRBD1 (6 bases). V lost 5 bases and J 2 bases, leaving 10 bases between the germline ends. The CDR3 runs 15 residues. From germline, CDR1 is MDHEN and CDR2 SYDVKM. The CDR3 loop is CASSLYRAGANVLTF. In DNA, the CDR3 is TGTGCCAGCAGTCTGTACAGGGCTGGGGCCAACGTCCTGACTTTC. The full variable domain, its missing parts supplied by reference TRBV28 and TRBJ2-6, is DVKVTQSSRYLVKRTGEKVFLECVQDMDHENMFWYRQDPGLGLRLIYFSYDVKMKEKGDIPEGYSVSREKKERFSLILESASTNQTSMYLCASSLYRAGANVLTFGAGSRLTVL.

This clonotype was recorded at least ten times. This chain joins TRBV20-1 and TRBJ2-7, with unresolved D. CDR1 is DFQATT, CDR2 SNEGSKA, per germline (reference sequence). CDR3 length: 12 residues. Trimming shortened V by 8 bases and J by 0 bases, and 11 bases separated the two germline ends. The CDR3 bases are TGCAGTCTTGGGCTGCCCTCCTACGAGCAGTACTTC. Translating gives CSLGLPSYEQYF.

In its sample, this clonotype was seen many times. The genes are TRBV27 and TRBJ2-7, with 13 bases lining up with TRBD2. Per the germline V gene, CDR1 is MNHEY and CDR2 is SMNVEV (reference sequence). CDR3 length: 15 amino acids. V dropped 10 bases and J dropped 5; count of bases not matched to a gene: 11. CDR3 DNA sequence: TGTGCCACCGGGACTAGCGGGACAGCGTATGACGAGCAGTACTTC. Protein product: CATGTSGTAYDEQYF.

The genes are TRBV20-1 and TRBJ2-1; 7 bases are a match to TRBD1. CDR3 length: 16 residues. Germline V gene data show CDR1 as DFQATT and CDR2 as SNEGSKA (reference sequence). Trimming cost V 3 bases and J 3 bases; bases outside gene matches: 11. For the CDR3, the DNA is TGCAGTGCTAGGGATTCGCGACAGGGTGACTACAATGAGCAGTTCTTC. Its protein is CSARDSRQGDYNEQFF.

The chain combines TRBV6-5 with TRBJ1-4; weak D call: TRBD1 (5 bases). The CDR3 contains 16 residues. Germline V CDR1 and CDR2: MNHEY, SVGAGI. V lost 2 bases and J lost 6, with 16 bases in between. The CDR3 DNA reads as TGTGCCAGCAGTTACACAGGACCACCGGCGGATGAAAAACTGTTTTTT. Encoded protein: CASSYTGPPADEKLFF.

A single count supports this clonotype. This sequence joins TRBV2 and TRBJ2-3; 12 nucleotides match TRBD2. CDR1 and CDR2 from the germline V gene are SNHLY and FYNNEI. The CDR3 is made up of 17 amino acids. Trimming at V came to 6 bases and at J to 2 bases, leaving 9 bases not matched to a gene. The CDR3, as DNA: TGTGCCAGCAGGATGTTTACTAGCGGGAGGTCCACAGATACGCAGTATTTT. Amino acid sequence: CASRMFTSGRSTDTQYF.

This clonotype was seen only a few times. The rearrangement uses TRBV6-1 and TRBJ2-3; TRBD1 aligns across 8 bases. V was clipped by 6 bases and J by 0 bases; unmatched bases: 5. CDR3 size: 15 residues. Germline CDR1 is MNHNS and CDR2 is SASEGT. The CDR3 here is CASRGRQGSTDTQYF. For the CDR3, the DNA is TGTGCCAGCAGGGGAAGACAGGGGAGCACAGATACGCAGTATTTT.

J is TRBJ2-7 and V is TRBV3-1; TRBD2 matches at 8 bases. Germline CDR1 reads LGHDT; CDR2 reads YNNKEL (reference sequence). V trimming: 0 bases; J trimming: 7 bases; junction bases outside the gene matches: 11. The CDR3 sequence is 16 residues long. The CDR3, as DNA: TGTGCCAGCAGCCAAGACTCGACGGGAGGGCTTGGGGAGCAGTACTTC. Translation: CASSQDSTGGLGEQYF.

This clonotype was recorded many times. This chain connects TRBV20-1 to TRBJ2-1; D unresolved. Germline V gives CDR1 DFQATT, CDR2 SNEGSKA (reference sequence). The CDR3 contains 13 residues. Trimming stripped 0 bases from V and 6 bases from J, with 9 bases between. The CDR3 DNA sequence: TGCAGTGCTAGAGATCGGCCTGCCAATGAGCAGTTCTTC. Its translation: CSARDRPANEQFF.

On this clonotype itself: This may come from a read error, since a much larger clone is one base off. The conserved closing phenylalanine or tryptophan is absent in this CDR3, likely reflecting a read error. The chain recombines TRBV12-3 or TRBV12-4 with TRBJ2-7; D is undetermined. The CDR3 loop spans 13 amino acids. Trimming pared 1 base from V and 4 bases from J, leaving 8 bases between. CDR3 nucleotides: TGTGCCAGCAGTTTAGACCACGGGTACGAGCAGTACCTC. It specifies CASSLDHGYEQYL.

The J gene is TRBJ2-1, the V gene TRBV14; D is perhaps TRBD1 (6 bases). This CDR3 comprises 12 residues. With 9 bases removed from V and 4 bases from J, the gap between germline ends came to 10 bases. Per the germline V gene, CDR1 is SGHDN and CDR2 is FVKESK. CDR3 sequence reads: CASQQGYNEQFF. CDR3 coding DNA: TGTGCCAGTCAACAGGGATACAATGAGCAGTTCTTC.

This clonotype was seen more than once but under ten times. V and J are TRBV7-9 and TRBJ2-2; D perhaps matches TRBD1 (6 bases). The CDR3 has 12 amino acids. CDR1 SEHNR and CDR2 FQNEAQ come from the germline V gene (reference sequence). The V end was cut by 6 bases, the J end by 6 bases, with 8 bases between. The CDR3 DNA reads as TGTGCCAGCAGACAGGGCCCCGGGGAGCTGTTTTTT. It is translated as CASRQGPGELFF. Variable domain in full (rest from reference TRBV7-9 and TRBJ2-2): DTGVSQNPRHKITKRGQNVTFRCDPISEHNRLYWYRQTLGQGPEFLTYFQNEAQLEKSRLLSDRFSAERPKGSFSTLEIQRTEQGDSAMYLCASRQGPGELFFGEGSRLTVL.

The V and J genes are TRBV10-3 and TRBJ1-1; no firm D call. From germline, CDR1 is ENHRY and CDR2 SYGVKD. The CDR3 has 11 residues. V dropped 9 bases and J dropped 2 bases, with 7 bases sitting between them. This CDR3 is CAISTNTEAFF. DNA for the CDR3: TGTGCCATTTCGACAAACACTGAAGCTTTCTTT.

V usage is TRBV10-2 and J usage is TRBJ2-3; D uncertain. Trimming shortened V by 10 bases and J by 2 bases, and 13 bases separated the two germline ends. Germline lookup yields CDR1 WSHSY and CDR2 SAAADI. The CDR3 runs to 13 residues. The CDR3 loop is CATGQHATDTQYF. The CDR3 nucleotides are TGCGCCACCGGGCAGCACGCCACAGATACGCAGTATTTT.

This clonotype was detected ten times or more. The gene calls are TRBV6-5 and TRBJ2-1; D gene uncertain. The CDR3 has 19 residues. Trimming took 0 bases from V and 0 from J, leaving 18 bases between them. Germline CDR1 and CDR2: MNHEY and SVGAGI. The CDR3 is CASSYSNTRVRSSYNEQFF. For the CDR3, the DNA is TGTGCCAGCAGTTACTCGAACACCCGGGTGCGGAGCTCCTACAATGAGCAGTTCTTC.

This chain links TRBV7-2 with TRBJ2-1; 10 nucleotides agree with TRBD2. There are 19 residues in the CDR3. CDR1 is SGHTA and CDR2 is FQGNSA in the germline V gene. V trimming: 8 bases; J trimming: 1 base; junction bases outside the gene matches: 17. The CDR3 reads CASSPKIAGGPGSYNEQFF. CDR3 bases: TGTGCCAGCTCACCGAAGATAGCGGGAGGTCCGGGGTCCTACAATGAGCAGTTCTTC.

This chain uses TRBV12-3 or TRBV12-4 with TRBJ1-1; D is unresolved. Trimming removed 7 bases from V and 0 bases from J, with 12 bases in between. This CDR3 comprises 14 residues. This CDR3 reads CASTAGQLNTEAFF. CDR3 in DNA: TGTGCCAGCACCGCTGGGCAGCTGAACACTGAAGCTTTCTTT.

This clonotype has at least ten counts. This sequence joins TRBV30 and TRBJ2-2; 8 bases match TRBD2. This CDR3 has 14 amino acids. After removal of 5 bases from V and 3 bases from J, the junction contained 5 bases not matched to a gene. Looked up from germline, CDR1 is GTSNPN and CDR2 is SVGIG (reference sequence). Here the CDR3 DNA reads TGTGCCTGGGACGGGGGGGCTGACACCGGGGAGCTGTTTTTT. It yields the protein CAWDGGADTGELFF.

This clonotype was detected only a few times. V and J are TRBV10-3 and TRBJ1-5; 7 nucleotides agree with TRBD1. Germline V lookup: CDR1 ENHRY, CDR2 SYGVKD. The CDR3 has 16 amino acids. Germline trimming cut 2 bases from V and 4 bases from J; bases unmatched to any gene: 8. The CDR3 sequence is CAISEAPTGANQPQHF. As DNA, the CDR3 is TGTGCCATCAGTGAGGCCCCTACAGGGGCGAATCAGCCCCAGCATTTT.

The chain has TRBV7-8 and TRBJ2-2; perhaps D is TRBD1 or TRBD2 (7 bases each). Trimming shortened V by 2 bases and J by 4 bases, and 11 bases separated the two germline ends. The CDR3 loop spans 15 amino acids. Germline CDR1 SGHVS, CDR2 FQNEAQ. In DNA form, the CDR3 reads TGTGCCAGCAGCTTAAGCAGGGGGGGCACCGGGGAGCTGTTTTTT. This codes for CASSLSRGGTGELFF.

This clonotype was found a few times. The germline gene is not matched at one end of the junction; a read error may be the cause. This chain uses TRBV7-2 with TRBJ2-1; unclear D gene. The CDR3 runs 15 residues. Germline-derived CDR1 and CDR2 are SGHTA and FQGNSA. The CDR3, as DNA: TGTGCCAGCAGCTCATCCCGGGCGCGGTACAATGGGCAGTTCTTC. Its translation is CASSSSRARYNGQFF.

The gene calls are TRBV18 and TRBJ2-7, with 15 bases aligning to TRBD2. The J segment lost 5 bases and the V segment lost 3 bases, leaving 2 bases of the junction unmatched. Germline assignment: CDR1 KGHSH and CDR2 LQKENI. This CDR3 comprises 15 residues. As DNA, the CDR3 is TGTGCCAGCTCACCGGGGACTAGCGGGAGGAACGAGCAGTACTTC. Translated, it gives CASSPGTSGRNEQYF.

This clonotype was seen many times. The chain couples TRBV2 to TRBJ2-1, with D hard to call. Germline CDR1 SNHLY, CDR2 FYNNEI. Trimming took 7 bases from V and 2 from J, leaving 12 bases between them. This CDR3 comprises 14 residues. This chain's CDR3 is CASIPKIAYNEQFF. CDR3 in DNA: TGTGCCAGCATCCCCAAGATAGCCTACAATGAGCAGTTCTTC.

This clonotype was seen ten or more times. The chain combines TRBV27 with TRBJ2-7; 9 nucleotides align to TRBD1. This CDR3 is 15 amino acids long. Trimming took 3 bases from V and 3 from J; bases not matched to a gene: 6. CDR1 MNHEY and CDR2 SMNVEV come from the germline V gene (reference sequence). For the CDR3, the DNA is TGTGCCAGCAGTTTGCCCGGGACAGGGATCTACGAGCAGTACTTC. It is translated as CASSLPGTGIYEQYF.

The J gene is TRBJ2-7, the V gene TRBV6-1; TRBD2 is a possible D gene (6 bases). The CDR3 extends over 15 amino acids. Germline V CDR1 and CDR2: MNHNS, SASEGT. V lost 5 bases, J lost 4 bases, and 18 bases lay in between. CDR3 loop: CASSPRTPEGYEQYF. CDR3 coding DNA: TGTGCCAGCAGTCCAAGGACCCCGGAGGGTTACGAGCAGTACTTC.